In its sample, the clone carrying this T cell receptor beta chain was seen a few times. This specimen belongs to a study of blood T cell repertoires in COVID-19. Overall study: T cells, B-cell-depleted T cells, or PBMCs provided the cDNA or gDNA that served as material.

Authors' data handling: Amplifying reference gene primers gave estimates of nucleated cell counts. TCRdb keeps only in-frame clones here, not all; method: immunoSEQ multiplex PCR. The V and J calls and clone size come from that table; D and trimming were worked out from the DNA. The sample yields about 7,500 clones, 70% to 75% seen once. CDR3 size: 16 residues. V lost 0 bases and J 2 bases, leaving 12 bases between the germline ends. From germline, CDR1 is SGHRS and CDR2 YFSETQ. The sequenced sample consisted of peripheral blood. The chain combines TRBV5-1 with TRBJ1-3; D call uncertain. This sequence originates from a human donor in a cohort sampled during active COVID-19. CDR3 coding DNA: TGCGCCAGCAGCTTGGATTCTCCAGGTCCTGGAAACACCATATATTTT. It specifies CASSLDSPGPGNTIYF. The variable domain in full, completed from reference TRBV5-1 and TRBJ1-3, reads KAGVTQTPRYLIKTRGQQVTLSCSPISGHRSVSWYQQTPGQGLQFLFEYFSETQRNKGNFPGRFSGRQFSNSRSEMNVSTLELGDSALYLCASSLDSPGPGNTIYFGEGSWLTVV.